These T cell receptor beta chains were read from a single sample in a study of CD8+ T cells in alopecia areata. Assay: immunoSEQ multiplex PCR; the TCRdb copy retains only in-frame clones and omits some. The sample yields about 190,000 clones, 50% to 60% seen once. This specimen consisted of CD4+ T cells sorted from blood, obtained at week 4, from a patient treated with tofacitinib. These receptors were obtained from a human donor with alopecia areata. CDR3s include the opening cysteine and the closing phenylalanine or tryptophan. Each record gives: clone size, D gene, V gene, CDR3 length, J gene, CDR3 DNA, CDR3 protein. The D gene is left open where the match is weak. The size field is filled for only some rows; it gives once, few, many or a size class.

>-|TRBD1|TRBV30|15|TRBJ1-2
TGTGCCTGGAGTACAACTCCCGGGACAGGGGTGGGCCTCACCTTC
CAWSTTPGTGVGLTF
>-|-|TRBV29-1|13|TRBJ2-1
TGCAGCGTACAGGCTAGCTCCTACAATGAGCAGTTCTTC
CSVQASSYNEQFF
>-|-|TRBV4-2|15|TRBJ1-2
TGTGCCAGCAGCCAAGGGGGGGCAGGTGACTATGGCTACACCTTC
CASSQGGAGDYGYTF
>few|-|TRBV29-1|11|TRBJ2-3
TGCAGCGTTGGACTGGGAGATACGCAGTATTTT
CSVGLGDTQYF
>-|TRBD2|TRBV5-6|15|TRBJ2-1
TGTGCCAGCAGCCCTAGCGGGAGGAGTTACAATGAGCAGTTCTTC
CASSPSGRSYNEQFF
>-|TRBD1|TRBV9|16|TRBJ2-3
TGTGCCAGCAGCGTAATGCAGGGGGCTAACACAGATACGCAGTATTTT
CASSVMQGANTDTQYF
>-|TRBD1|TRBV7-3|14|TRBJ1-2
TGTGCCAGCAGCCCTGGGGGGACAGCCAAGGGCTACACCTTC
CASSPGGTAKGYTF
>few|TRBD2|TRBV7-3|16|TRBJ2-1
TGTGCCAGCAGCTTAATTGGGACTAGCGGGAGGGGTGAGCAGTTCTTC
CASSLIGTSGRGEQFF
>once|TRBD2|TRBV27|15|TRBJ2-1
TGTGCCAGCACCGACGGGAGGCCCTCCTACAATGAGCAGTTCTTC
CASTDGRPSYNEQFF
>-|-|TRBV4-3|16|TRBJ1-2
TGCGCCAGCAGCCAAGAAGGGGGGGGCAAGGGCTATGGCTACACCTTC
CASSQEGGGKGYGYTF